This is a list of T cell receptor beta chains from one sample in a study of blood T cell repertoires in COVID-19. Produced via immunoSEQ multiplex PCR; TCRdb's table is partial and in-frame only. The repertoire holds around 61,000 clones, roughly 81% seen once, with about a sixth in the top ten. The specimen was peripheral blood. The source is a man at least 80 years old with acute or convalescent COVID-19. Both conserved end residues are part of each CDR3. D genes are given only for firm matches. Size is omitted from some rows. Given values are once, few, many or a class for expanded clones.

cdr3_aa,cdr3_nt,clone_size,d_call,j_call,v_call
CASSFRTRGGAGDNEQFF,TGTGCCAGCAGCTTCCGGACTCGCGGGGGGGCCGGGGATAATGAGCAGTTCTTC,-,TRBD2,TRBJ2-1,TRBV7-9
CATSRRLAGVGETQYF,TGTGCCACCAGCAGAAGACTAGCGGGGGTGGGCGAGACCCAGTACTTC,-,TRBD2,TRBJ2-5,TRBV15
CASSFGQEEAFF,TGCGCCAGCAGCTTCGGACAGGAGGAAGCTTTCTTT,-,TRBD1,TRBJ1-1,TRBV5-1
CASIPHRTGTLTFYGYTF,TGTGCCAGCATCCCACACAGGACAGGGACCCTGACCTTCTATGGCTACACCTTC,-,TRBD1,TRBJ1-2,TRBV25-1
CAWAGRATDTQYF,TGTGCCTGGGCGGGGAGGGCCACAGATACGCAGTATTTT,-,TRBD2,TRBJ2-3,TRBV30
CASTGVAGGGEKLFF,TGTGCCAGCACCGGAGTGGCAGGGGGCGGTGAAAAACTGTTTTTT,-,TRBD1,TRBJ1-4,TRBV2
CASSAHLTGESNQPQHF,TGTGCCAGCAGCGCCCATCTGACAGGGGAGAGCAATCAGCCCCAGCATTTT,-,TRBD1,TRBJ1-5,TRBV9
CASSALTSGTGANVLTF,TGTGCCAGCAGCGCCCTGACTTCAGGGACTGGGGCCAACGTCCTGACTTTC,-,-,TRBJ2-6,TRBV9
CASSQGTGGSYEQYF,TGTGCCAGCAGCCAAGGGACAGGCGGCTCCTACGAGCAGTACTTC,-,TRBD1,TRBJ2-7,TRBV3-1/TRBV3-2
CASSLGAGETQYF,TGTGCCAGCAGCTTAGGAGCGGGGGAGACCCAGTACTTC,-,TRBD2,TRBJ2-5,TRBV7-3
CASNPPRGGHSYTDTQYF,TGTGCCAGCAACCCTCCTAGGGGGGGGCATAGTTACACAGATACGCAGTATTTT,few,-,TRBJ2-3,TRBV6-2/TRBV6-3
CASSPRDRFYSGNTIYF,TGTGCCAGCAGCCCCCGGGACAGGTTCTACTCTGGAAACACCATATATTTT,-,TRBD1,TRBJ1-3,TRBV7-9
CASSPRGGTQYF,TGTGCCAGCAGCCCCCGAGGGGGTACGCAGTATTTT,-,-,TRBJ2-3,TRBV5-6
CASTGLAGGSNEQFF,TGTGCCAGCACCGGACTAGCGGGAGGTTCTAATGAGCAGTTCTTC,-,TRBD2,TRBJ2-1,TRBV6-6
CASSPGTSGSIRETQYF,TGTGCCAGCAGCCCTGGGACTAGCGGGAGTATACGGGAGACCCAGTACTTC,once,TRBD2,TRBJ2-5,TRBV5-4
CASSLGHQGTEAFF,TGTGCCAGCAGCCTCGGGCATCAGGGAACTGAAGCTTTCTTT,-,-,TRBJ1-1,TRBV9
CASSQQVNTEAFF,TGTGCCAGCAGCCAACAGGTGAACACTGAAGCTTTCTTT,-,-,TRBJ1-1,TRBV11-2
CASSSTRVMGTDTQYF,TGTGCCAGCAGCTCAACGAGGGTAATGGGCACAGATACGCAGTATTTT,once,-,TRBJ2-3,TRBV11-2
CASSPEGGGTNSPLHF,TGTGCCAGCTCACCAGAAGGTGGGGGGACCAATTCACCCCTCCACTTT,-,-,TRBJ1-6,TRBV18
CASSRGTSDEQFF,TGCGCCAGCAGCAGAGGGACTAGCGATGAGCAGTTCTTC,-,TRBD2,TRBJ2-1,TRBV5-1
CASSLGTANTGELFF,TGTGCCAGCAGCTTAGGTACAGCGAACACCGGGGAGCTGTTTTTT,few,-,TRBJ2-2,TRBV28
CASSGLTRGYGYTF,TGTGCCAGCAGTGGCCTCACCAGGGGTTATGGCTACACCTTC,-,-,TRBJ1-2,TRBV2
CATRPGGLSTGELFF,TGTGCCACCCGACCCGGGGGGCTTTCCACCGGGGAGCTGTTTTTT,-,-,TRBJ2-2,TRBV10-3
CASSPRGSSGNTIYF,TGTGCCAGCTCACCGAGAGGGAGCTCTGGAAACACCATATATTTT,-,-,TRBJ1-3,TRBV18
CASSNPRDRGGDEQFF,TGTGCCAGTAGTAACCCCCGGGACAGGGGTGGTGATGAGCAGTTCTTC,-,TRBD1,TRBJ2-1,TRBV19
CASSLNRESYEQYF,TGTGCCAGCAGTTTAAACAGGGAGTCCTACGAGCAGTACTTC,-,-,TRBJ2-7,TRBV27
CASSYKRGGQETQYF,TGTGCCAGCAGTTACAAGCGGGGGGGGCAAGAGACCCAGTACTTC,once,TRBD2,TRBJ2-5,TRBV6-2/TRBV6-3
CATSRDIRGLEFF,TGTGCCACCAGCAGAGATATCAGGGGGCTGGAGTTCTTT,-,TRBD1,TRBJ1-1,TRBV15
CASRADSNQPQHF,TGTGCCAGCAGGGCCGATAGCAATCAGCCCCAGCATTTT,-,-,TRBJ1-5,TRBV25-1
CASSQVLEGADTQYF,TGTGCCAGCAGCCAAGTGCTAGAGGGAGCAGATACGCAGTATTTT,-,-,TRBJ2-3,TRBV3-1/TRBV3-2
CATSPQGQGTGETQYF,TGTGCCACCAGCCCCCAGGGACAGGGGACGGGAGAGACCCAGTACTTC,-,TRBD1,TRBJ2-5,TRBV15
CASSRTGDQPQHF,TGTGCCAGTAGCAGGACAGGAGATCAGCCCCAGCATTTT,-,TRBD1,TRBJ1-5,TRBV19
CASSQTGAYEQYF,TGTGCCAGCAGCCAGACAGGGGCCTACGAGCAGTACTTC,once,TRBD1,TRBJ2-7,TRBV3-1/TRBV3-2
CSASGPLEAFF,TGCAGTGCTTCAGGGCCTTTGGAAGCTTTCTTT,once,-,TRBJ1-1,TRBV20-1
CASSLTGTTYGYTF,TGTGCCAGCAGCTTGACGGGGACTACCTATGGCTACACCTTC,-,-,TRBJ1-2,TRBV5-5
CASSPGRNGAYEQYF,TGTGCCAGCAGCCCCGGGAGAAATGGGGCCTACGAGCAGTACTTC,once,-,TRBJ2-7,TRBV11-2
CSVEEGGLNTEAFF,TGCAGCGTTGAAGAGGGGGGGTTGAACACTGAAGCTTTCTTT,-,-,TRBJ1-1,TRBV29-1
CAISEMSLYEQFF,TGTGCCATCAGTGAGATGAGCCTCTATGAGCAGTTCTTC,-,-,TRBJ2-1,TRBV10-3
CASSPVGEKLFF,TGTGCCAGCAGTCCCGTCGGGGAAAAACTGTTTTTT,-,-,TRBJ1-4,TRBV6-5
CASSTRDRGSYEQYF,TGTGCCAGCAGTACCCGGGACAGGGGTTCCTACGAGCAGTACTTC,once,TRBD1,TRBJ2-7,TRBV27
CASSTTGGTEAFF,TGTGCCAGTAGTACAACCGGAGGCACTGAAGCTTTCTTT,-,-,TRBJ1-1,TRBV19
CASSILRDWGTNEQFF,TGCGCCAGCAGCATCCTCCGGGACTGGGGAACCAATGAGCAGTTCTTC,-,-,TRBJ2-1,TRBV5-1
CASRAGTGASPLHF,TGTGCCAGCAGAGCCGGGACAGGGGCTTCACCCCTCCACTTT,once,TRBD1,TRBJ1-6,TRBV27
CAGMQTEGDSPLHF,TGTGCCGGCATGCAAACTGAAGGGGATTCACCCCTCCACTTT,-,-,TRBJ1-6,TRBV2
CASSLLLGTSGRVNEQFF,TGTGCCAGCAGCTTATTATTAGGGACTAGCGGGAGGGTAAATGAGCAGTTCTTC,once,TRBD2,TRBJ2-1,TRBV7-2
CASSLFGQGAGGANVLTF,TGTGCCAGCAGCTTATTTGGGCAGGGGGCTGGCGGGGCCAACGTCCTGACTTTC,-,TRBD1,TRBJ2-6,TRBV7-2
CAIRSLGLAGSGYTF,TGTGCCATCCGTTCGCTCGGCTTGGCAGGCAGTGGCTACACCTTC,-,-,TRBJ1-2,TRBV10-3
CASSVKSGGKETQYF,TGTGCCAGCAGCGTAAAATCGGGAGGGAAAGAGACCCAGTACTTC,-,TRBD2,TRBJ2-5,TRBV5-4
CASSQGDRFENYGYTF,TGTGCCAGCAGCCAAGGCGACAGGTTTGAGAACTATGGCTACACCTTC,-,-,TRBJ1-2,TRBV3-1/TRBV3-2
CSVGGTTNQPQHF,TGCAGCGTTGGCGGGACCACCAATCAGCCCCAGCATTTT,-,-,TRBJ1-5,TRBV29-1
CATQSTGVSYGYTF,TGTGCCACCCAATCCACGGGGGTCAGCTATGGCTACACCTTC,-,-,TRBJ1-2,TRBV19
CASSPRQGFGEAFF,TGTGCCAGCAGCCCGAGACAGGGTTTTGGTGAAGCTTTCTTT,-,TRBD1,TRBJ1-1,TRBV11-2
CASSSGTGPYNEQFF,TGTGCCAGCAGCTCCGGGACAGGGCCCTACAATGAGCAGTTCTTC,-,TRBD1,TRBJ2-1,TRBV7-9
CASSRRSGLAAFF,TGTGCCAGCAGCCGAAGATCAGGGCTCGCGGCTTTCTTT,-,-,TRBJ1-1,TRBV7-2
CASSSGQGTTNEKLFF,TGTGCCAGCAGCTCGGGACAGGGGACAACTAATGAAAAACTGTTTTTT,-,TRBD1,TRBJ1-4,TRBV5-5